This TCR beta chain was obtained from a study of human T cells and chemical hapten exposure. The time point was: pre-sensitization, week 0. The treatment here: therapeutic diphenylcyclopropenone sensitization with weekly scalp DPC. CDR3 size: 12 residues. Germline CDR1 reads ENHRY; CDR2 reads SYGVKD. Trimming pared 2 bases from V and 2 bases from J, leaving 2 bases between. Attachment of unique molecular identifiers to individual cDNA molecules was performed in the library. Original handling: Sample-level TCR yields exhibited a median of about 91,000, with a range of 23,224 to 690,600. TCRdb re-derived calls from the RACE reads in MiXCR, one entry per CDR3 protein. The V and J calls shown here were made by TCRdb, not taken from the authors' results. The repertoire holds 200,000 to 300,000 distinct CDR3 sequences, with about 8.1% as singletons. There are a few counts of this clonotype. The antigen remains undetermined.

Points from the study as a whole: Following DPC sensitization, TCRs present above 1 in 1000 frequency showed no change. Expanded TCR sets contained significantly more large CDR3 similarity clusters than controls.

The sequence was collected from a woman in her thirties or forties with alopecia areata. Some clones in this sample may be carry-over from other donors' samples. Sequenced here: whole blood, sampled in connection with sensitization to the hapten diphenylcyclopropenone (DPC). The chain joins TRBV10-3 to TRBJ2-3; no clear D. CDR3 residues: CAISEDTDTQYF. The CDR3 DNA reads as TGTGCCATCAGTGAGGACACAGATACGCAGTATTTT.